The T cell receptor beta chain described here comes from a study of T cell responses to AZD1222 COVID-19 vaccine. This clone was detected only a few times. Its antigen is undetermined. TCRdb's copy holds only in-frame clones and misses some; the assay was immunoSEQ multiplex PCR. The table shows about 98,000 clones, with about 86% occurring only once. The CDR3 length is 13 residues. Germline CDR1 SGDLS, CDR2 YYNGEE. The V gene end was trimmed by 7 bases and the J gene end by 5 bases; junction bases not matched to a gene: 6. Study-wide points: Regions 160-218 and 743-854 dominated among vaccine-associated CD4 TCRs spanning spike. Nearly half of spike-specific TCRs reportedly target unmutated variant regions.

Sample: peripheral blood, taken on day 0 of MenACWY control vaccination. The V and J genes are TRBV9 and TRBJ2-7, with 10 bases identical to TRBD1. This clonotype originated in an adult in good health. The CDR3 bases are TGTGCCAGCTCCCTGACAGGGGGCGACGAGCAGTACTTC. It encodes CASSLTGGDEQYF.